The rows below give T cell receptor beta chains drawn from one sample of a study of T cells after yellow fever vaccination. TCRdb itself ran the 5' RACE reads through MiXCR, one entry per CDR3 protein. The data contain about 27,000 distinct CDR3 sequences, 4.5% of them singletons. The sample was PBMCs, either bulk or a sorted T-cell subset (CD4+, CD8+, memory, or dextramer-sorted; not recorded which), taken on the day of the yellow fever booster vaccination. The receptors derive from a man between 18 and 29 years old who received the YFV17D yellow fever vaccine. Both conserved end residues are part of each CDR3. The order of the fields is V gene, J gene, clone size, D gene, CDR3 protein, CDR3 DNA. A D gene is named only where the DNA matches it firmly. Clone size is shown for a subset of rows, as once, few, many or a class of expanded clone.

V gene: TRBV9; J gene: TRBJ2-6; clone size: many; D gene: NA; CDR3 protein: CASSAALSSGANVLTF; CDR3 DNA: TGTGCCAGCAGCGCAGCATTAAGCTCTGGGGCCAACGTCCTGACTTTC
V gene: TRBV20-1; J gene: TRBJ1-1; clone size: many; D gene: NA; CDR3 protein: CSAWMANTEAFF; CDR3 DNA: TGCAGTGCTTGGATGGCGAACACTGAAGCTTTCTTT
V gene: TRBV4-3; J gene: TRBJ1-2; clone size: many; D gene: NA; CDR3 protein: CASSLSGTLSGYTF; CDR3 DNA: TGCGCCAGCAGCCTATCCGGGACCTTGTCGGGCTACACCTTC
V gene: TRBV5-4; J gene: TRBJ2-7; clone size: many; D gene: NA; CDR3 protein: CASSFGRGRYEQYF; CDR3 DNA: TGTGCCAGCAGCTTTGGCAGGGGGAGGTACGAGCAGTACTTC
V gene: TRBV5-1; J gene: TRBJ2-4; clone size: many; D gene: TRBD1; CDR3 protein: CASSQPGQKNIQYF; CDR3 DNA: TGCGCCAGCAGCCAACCGGGACAGAAAAACATTCAGTACTTC
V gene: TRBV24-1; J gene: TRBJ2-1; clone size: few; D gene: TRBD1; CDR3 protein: CATGLSGTGGDEQFF; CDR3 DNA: TGTGCCACCGGGCTTTCTGGGACAGGGGGAGACGAGCAGTTCTTC
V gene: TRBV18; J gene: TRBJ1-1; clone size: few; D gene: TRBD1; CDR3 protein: CASSPDRGRVEAFF; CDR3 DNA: TGTGCCAGCTCACCGGACAGGGGGCGCGTTGAAGCTTTCTTT
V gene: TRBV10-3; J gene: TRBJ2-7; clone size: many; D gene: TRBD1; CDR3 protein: CAISEPGQGRSEQYF; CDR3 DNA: TGTGCCATCAGTGAGCCCGGACAGGGACGGAGCGAGCAGTACTTC
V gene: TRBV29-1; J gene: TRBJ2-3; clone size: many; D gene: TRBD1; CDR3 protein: CSVGTGASTDTQYF; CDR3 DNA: TGCAGCGTGGGGACAGGGGCTTCCACAGATACGCAGTATTTT
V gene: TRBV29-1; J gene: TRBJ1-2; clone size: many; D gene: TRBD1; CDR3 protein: CSVEGQGSYGYTF; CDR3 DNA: TGCAGCGTTGAGGGACAGGGCAGCTATGGCTACACCTTC
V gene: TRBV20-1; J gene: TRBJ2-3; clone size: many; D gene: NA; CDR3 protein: CSAPNRDSTDTQYF; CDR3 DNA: TGCAGTGCTCCTAACCGGGACAGCACAGATACGCAGTATTTT
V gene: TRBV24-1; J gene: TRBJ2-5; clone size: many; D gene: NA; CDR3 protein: CATSDDTRVQETQYF; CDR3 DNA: TGTGCCACCAGTGATGACACCAGGGTCCAAGAGACCCAGTACTTC
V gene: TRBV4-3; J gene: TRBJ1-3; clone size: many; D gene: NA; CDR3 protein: CASSQARTAGNTIYF; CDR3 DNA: TGCGCCAGCAGCCAAGCGCGGACGGCTGGAAACACCATATATTTT
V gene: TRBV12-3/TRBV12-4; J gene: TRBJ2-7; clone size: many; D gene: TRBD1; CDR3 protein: CASSFPAGTGAYEQYF; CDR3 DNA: TGTGCCAGCAGTTTCCCGGCCGGGACAGGGGCATACGAGCAGTACTTC
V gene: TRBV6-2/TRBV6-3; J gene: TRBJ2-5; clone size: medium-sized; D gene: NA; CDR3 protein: CASSDSQETQYF; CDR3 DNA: TGTGCCAGCAGCGACAGTCAAGAGACCCAGTACTTC
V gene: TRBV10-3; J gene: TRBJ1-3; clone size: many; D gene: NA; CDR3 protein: CAIERRVDSGNTIYF; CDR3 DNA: TGTGCCATCGAAAGGAGGGTAGACTCTGGAAACACCATATATTTT
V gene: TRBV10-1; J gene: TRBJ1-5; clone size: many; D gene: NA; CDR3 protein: CASSESSPQPQHF; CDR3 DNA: TGCGCCAGCAGTGAGTCTTCCCCGCAGCCCCAGCATTTT
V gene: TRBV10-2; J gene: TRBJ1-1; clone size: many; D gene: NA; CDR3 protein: CASSEYGAEAFF; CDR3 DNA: TGCGCCAGCAGTGAGTATGGGGCGGAAGCTTTCTTT
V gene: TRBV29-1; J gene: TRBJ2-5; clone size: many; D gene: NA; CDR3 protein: CSVDGWQQETQYF; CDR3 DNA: TGCAGCGTTGATGGTTGGCAGCAAGAGACCCAGTACTTC
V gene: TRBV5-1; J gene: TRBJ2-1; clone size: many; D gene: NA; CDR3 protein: CASSLLPTRRNEQFF; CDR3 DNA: TGCGCCAGCAGCTTGCTCCCGACCCGGAGGAATGAGCAGTTCTTC
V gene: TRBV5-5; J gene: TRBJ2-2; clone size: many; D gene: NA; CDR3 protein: CASSLAPAGAGELFF; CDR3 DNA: TGTGCCAGCAGCTTGGCTCCGGCAGGGGCCGGGGAGCTGTTTTTT
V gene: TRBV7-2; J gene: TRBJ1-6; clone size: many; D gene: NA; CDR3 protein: CASSLDRSNSPLHF; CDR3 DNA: TGTGCCAGCAGCTTAGACAGATCAAATTCACCCCTCCACTTT
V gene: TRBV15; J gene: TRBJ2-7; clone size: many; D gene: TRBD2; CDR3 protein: CATSRGTGLAIYF; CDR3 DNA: TGTGCCACCAGCAGAGGGACGGGACTAGCAATTTACTTC
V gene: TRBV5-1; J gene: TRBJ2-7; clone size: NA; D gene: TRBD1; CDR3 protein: CASSFGDREYEQYF; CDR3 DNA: TGCGCCAGCAGCTTTGGGGACAGGGAGTACGAGCAGTACTTC
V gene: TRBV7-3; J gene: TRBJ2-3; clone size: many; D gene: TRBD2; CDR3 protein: CASSPTGLASVDTQYF; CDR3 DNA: TGTGCCAGCAGCCCAACGGGACTAGCGTCGGTGGATACGCAGTATTTT
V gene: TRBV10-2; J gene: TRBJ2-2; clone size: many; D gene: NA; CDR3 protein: CASRKTDTGELFF; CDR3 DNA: TGCGCCAGCAGAAAGACAGACACCGGGGAGCTGTTTTTT
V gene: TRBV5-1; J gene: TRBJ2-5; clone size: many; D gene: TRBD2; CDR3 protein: CASSVGLAGETQYF; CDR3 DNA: TGCGCCAGCAGCGTGGGACTAGCGGGAGAGACCCAGTACTTC
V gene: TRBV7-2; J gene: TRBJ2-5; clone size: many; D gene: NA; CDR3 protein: CASGRGDGTQYF; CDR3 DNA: TGTGCCAGCGGGCGGGGAGACGGGACCCAGTACTTC
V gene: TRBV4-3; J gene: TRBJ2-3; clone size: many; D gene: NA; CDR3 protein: CASSQDPSPINTQYF; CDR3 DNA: TGCGCCAGCAGCCAAGATCCTAGTCCGATCAATACGCAGTATTTT
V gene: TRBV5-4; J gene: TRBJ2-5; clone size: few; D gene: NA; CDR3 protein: CASSLSGATETQYF; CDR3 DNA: TGTGCCAGCAGCTTGTCCGGGGCAACAGAGACCCAGTACTTC
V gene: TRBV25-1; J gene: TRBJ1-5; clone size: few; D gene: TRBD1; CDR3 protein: CASSDSEGQASDQPQHF; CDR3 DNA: TGTGCCAGCAGTGACAGTGAGGGACAGGCTTCGGATCAGCCCCAGCATTTT
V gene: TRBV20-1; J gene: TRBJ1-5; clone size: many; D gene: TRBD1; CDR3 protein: CSARTGSGNQPQHF; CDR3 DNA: TGCAGTGCGAGGACAGGGAGTGGCAATCAGCCCCAGCATTTT
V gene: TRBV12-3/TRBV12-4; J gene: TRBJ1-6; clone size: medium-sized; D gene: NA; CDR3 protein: CASSNPPAPLHF; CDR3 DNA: TGTGCCAGCAGTAACCCACCCGCACCCCTCCACTTT